Each of the 27 T cell receptor beta chains below was sequenced from the same sample in a study of blood T cell repertoires in COVID-19. This table comes from immunoSEQ multiplex PCR, and its TCRdb copy is limited to in-frame clones, with some not included. The sample includes about 100,000 clones, 70% to 90% seen only once; the top ten take roughly 11%. Material: peripheral blood. The source of these receptors is a woman in her twenties or thirties with acute or convalescent COVID-19.

This clone appeared a single time. The V gene is TRBV15, the J gene TRBJ2-7; 7 nucleotides agree with TRBD2. The J segment lost 6 bases and the V segment lost 2 bases, leaving 10 bases of the junction unmatched. This CDR3 has 15 amino acids. Germline CDR1 is LNHNV and CDR2 is YYDKDF (reference sequence). The CDR3 DNA is TGTGCCACCAGCAGACTAGCGGAGCTTATACCCGAGCAGTACTTC. Translating gives CATSRLAELIPEQYF.

V usage is TRBV24-1 and J usage is TRBJ2-1, with D perhaps matching TRBD1 (5 bases). The germline CDR1 and CDR2 sequences are KGHDR and SFDVKD. The CDR3 sequence is 14 residues long. Trimming removed 7 bases from V and 10 bases from J, with 19 bases in between. This CDR3 reads CATRGVSTMGEQFF. The CDR3 DNA sequence: TGTGCCACCAGAGGGGTCTCTACGATGGGGGAGCAGTTCTTC.

The CDR3 spells CASSPGHPYEQYF. CDR3 sequence (DNA): TGTGCCAGCAGCCCGGGACACCCCTACGAGCAGTACTTC. V gene TRBV5-6 combines with J gene TRBJ2-7; D possibly corresponds to TRBD1 (6 bases). The germline V gene encodes CDR1 SGHDT and CDR2 YYEEEE. The V and J ends lost 4 bases and 2 bases respectively, with 10 bases between them. The CDR3 extends over 13 amino acids. The full variable domain, rest sourced from reference TRBV5-6 and TRBJ2-7, is DAGVTQSPTHLIKTRGQQVTLRCSPKSGHDTVSWYQQALGQGPQFIFQYYEEEERQRGNFPDRFSGHQFPNYSSELNVNALLLGDSALYLCASSPGHPYEQYFGPGTRLTVT.

The chain employs TRBV28 and TRBJ2-6; D is ambiguous. The CDR3 has 13 residues. Germline CDR1 and CDR2: MDHEN and SYDVKM. V lost 8 bases and J 0 bases, leaving 5 bases between the germline ends. CDR3 residues: CASLNSGANVLTF. CDR3 nucleotide sequence: TGTGCCAGCCTAAACTCTGGGGCCAACGTCCTGACTTTC.

This clone was detected only once. DNA of the CDR3: TGTGCCAGCAGTTTATCGACAGGGGGCACAGATACGCAGTATTTT. Encoded protein: CASSLSTGGTDTQYF. This chain joins TRBV27 and TRBJ2-3, with TRBD1 matching over 8 bases. Germline-derived CDR1 and CDR2 are MNHEY and SMNVEV (reference sequence). V was pared by 0 bases and J by 1 base, with 0 bases of the junction left unmatched. The CDR3 totals 15 residues.

The chain is built from TRBV28 and TRBJ1-1; D unclear. V was cut by 1 base and J by 1 base, with 10 bases left in between. Germline V CDR1 and CDR2: MDHEN, SYDVKM. The CDR3 sequence is 15 residues long. The CDR3 here is CASSLLSDKNTEAFF. Here the CDR3 DNA reads TGTGCCAGCAGTTTATTGTCCGACAAGAACACTGAAGCTTTCTTT.

V is TRBV10-3 and J is TRBJ1-2, with D perhaps TRBD1 (5 bases). This CDR3 contains 15 residues. Trimming shortened V by 0 bases and J by 7 bases, and 15 bases separated the two germline ends. The V gene's germline CDR1 is ENHRY and CDR2 SYGVKD. This CDR3 reads CAISESAAQGFGYTF. CDR3 nucleotide sequence: TGTGCCATCAGTGAGTCGGCGGCGCAGGGTTTTGGCTACACCTTC.

About this clone: Distinct nucleotide sequences in the sample also encode this CDR3. The chain combines TRBV6-6 with TRBJ1-1; TRBD1 matches 7 bases. The CDR3 has 14 amino acids. Germline trimming cut 0 bases from V and 5 bases from J; bases unmatched to any gene: 3. CDR1 MNHNY and CDR2 SVGAGI come from the germline V gene (reference sequence). CDR3 residues: CASSYSGGGTEAFF. CDR3 nucleotide sequence: TGTGCCAGCAGTTACTCAGGGGGCGGTACTGAAGCTTTCTTT.

The rearrangement uses TRBV7-8 and TRBJ1-6; D is ambiguous. Germline lookup yields CDR1 SGHVS and CDR2 FQNEAQ. The V and J ends lost 7 bases and 8 bases respectively, with 12 bases between them. CDR3 length equals 13 residues. CDR3 in amino acids: CASTATADSPLHF. The CDR3 bases are TGTGCCAGCACCGCCACGGCGGATTCACCCCTCCACTTT.

The chain joins TRBV19 to TRBJ2-4, with 7 bases fitting TRBD2. The CDR3 runs to 14 residues. The V gene end was trimmed by 8 bases and the J gene end by 7 bases; junction bases not matched to a gene: 11. Germline lookup yields CDR1 LNHDA and CDR2 SQIVND (reference sequence). The CDR3 DNA follows: TGTGCCAGTGAGGCCCTGGGCGGGGGTAACATTCAGTACTTC. It specifies CASEALGGGNIQYF.

This clone appeared a few times. This sequence joins TRBV9 and TRBJ2-7, with TRBD2 matching 10 bases. There are 15 residues in the CDR3. Germline values: CDR1 SGDLS, CDR2 YYNGEE. Germline trimming cut 1 base from V and 4 bases from J; bases unmatched to any gene: 5. DNA for the CDR3: TGTGCCAGCAGCGTAAGCGCGACTAGCGGGTACGAGCAGTACTTC. Its translation: CASSVSATSGYEQYF.

The V call is TRBV28, the J call TRBJ1-6; TRBD1 aligns across 7 bases. The trim removed 3 bases at V and 6 bases at J, leaving 5 bases unmatched. This CDR3 has 15 residues. CDR1 and CDR2 (germline): MDHEN, SYDVKM. The CDR3 here is CASSFRAGGNSPLHF. The CDR3 bases are TGTGCCAGCAGTTTTCGGGCAGGGGGTAATTCACCCCTCCACTTT. Drawing the rest from reference TRBV28 and TRBJ1-6, the complete variable domain is DVKVTQSSRYLVKRTGEKVFLECVQDMDHENMFWYRQDPGLGLRLIYFSYDVKMKEKGDIPEGYSVSREKKERFSLILESASTNQTSMYLCASSFRAGGNSPLHFGNGTRLTVT.

Ten or more counts support this clone. The rearrangement joins TRBV28 to TRBJ1-6; possibly TRBD1 for D (5 bases). Germline lookup yields CDR1 MDHEN and CDR2 SYDVKM. The V end was cut by 7 bases, the J end by 1 base, with 17 bases between. The CDR3 length is 17 residues. The CDR3 region is CASTLEGHESYNSPLHF. As DNA, the CDR3 is TGTGCCAGCACTTTGGAGGGGCATGAATCCTATAATTCACCCCTCCACTTT.

The chain couples TRBV19 to TRBJ2-7; D is possibly TRBD1 (6 bases). Trimming shortened V by 5 bases and J by 6 bases, and 11 bases separated the two germline ends. The CDR3 is 12 residues long. The germline gives CDR1 LNHDA, CDR2 SQIVND (reference sequence). CDR3 loop: CASSPTGGEQYF. As DNA, the CDR3 is TGTGCCAGTAGTCCGACAGGAGGCGAGCAGTACTTC.

This clone appeared once. This sequence joins TRBV2 and TRBJ2-7; TRBD1 aligns across 7 bases. Germline CDR1 reads SNHLY; CDR2 reads FYNNEI. The CDR3 is made up of 11 amino acids. J was trimmed by 9 bases and V by 7 bases; bases with no gene match: 6. CDR3 coding DNA: TGTGCCAGCAACACAGGGGAGCGGCAGTACTTC. It is translated as CASNTGERQYF.

This chain uses TRBV5-6 with TRBJ1-4; maybe TRBD1 (5 bases). The V gene lost 4 bases and the J gene lost 7 bases, with 17 bases spanning the gap. The CDR3 has 15 amino acids. Germline V lookup: CDR1 SGHDT, CDR2 YYEEEE. CDR3 nucleotide sequence: TGTGCCAGCAGCACAAACAGGCTACCGTCTGAAAAACTGTTTTTT. It is translated as CASSTNRLPSEKLFF. The whole variable domain, filled in from reference TRBV5-6 and TRBJ1-4, reads DAGVTQSPTHLIKTRGQQVTLRCSPKSGHDTVSWYQQALGQGPQFIFQYYEEEERQRGNFPDRFSGHQFPNYSSELNVNALLLGDSALYLCASSTNRLPSEKLFFGSGTQLSVL.

The chain carries TRBV28 and TRBJ1-3; TRBD1 aligns across 7 bases. The CDR3 extends over 16 amino acids. Germline V gene data show CDR1 as MDHEN and CDR2 as SYDVKM. The V gene end was trimmed by 6 bases and the J gene end by 0 bases; junction bases not matched to a gene: 8. The CDR3 region is CASRPGGQTSGNTIYF. CDR3 in DNA: TGTGCCAGCAGACCAGGGGGACAGACCTCTGGAAACACCATATATTTT.

This chain links TRBV5-1 with TRBJ2-7; TRBD2 might be the D (5 bases). V lost 6 bases and J 1 base, leaving 14 bases between the germline ends. Germline V gene sequence: CDR1 SGHRS, CDR2 YFSETQ. The length of the CDR3 is 14 residues. CDR3: CASNPGRGSYEQYF. The CDR3 DNA sequence: TGCGCCAGCAACCCTGGCCGGGGTTCCTACGAGCAGTACTTC.

The chain combines TRBV28 with TRBJ2-3; tentative D call: TRBD2 (6 bases). There are 15 residues in the CDR3. In germline, CDR1 is MDHEN, CDR2 SYDVKM. V was shortened by 6 bases and J by 2 bases, with 15 bases between the two germline ends. The CDR3 is CASSRVRTITDTQYF. In nucleotides, the CDR3 is TGTGCCAGCAGCCGGGTCAGGACTATCACAGATACGCAGTATTTT.

Only one count was recorded for this clone. The rearrangement links TRBV6-5 to TRBJ2-7; D is possibly TRBD1 (6 bases). Germline V gene sequence: CDR1 MNHEY, CDR2 SVGAGI. Trimming took 10 bases from V and 0 from J, leaving 19 bases between them. CDR3 size: 15 residues. CDR3 residues: CAIRLVGAPSYEQYF. The CDR3 bases are TGTGCCATAAGGTTGGTGGGGGCTCCCTCCTACGAGCAGTACTTC.

This chain connects TRBV6-5 to TRBJ1-6; a weak D match, TRBD1 (5 bases). This CDR3 has 14 amino acids. CDR1 is MNHEY, CDR2 SVGAGI, per germline. Deletions cut 8 bases from V and 7 bases from J, with 15 bases between. The chain's CDR3 is CASSRQPTNSPLHF. The CDR3 nucleotides read TGTGCCAGCTCCCGACAGCCTACAAATTCACCCCTCCACTTT.

V usage is TRBV4-1 and J usage is TRBJ2-7, with 7 bases that match TRBD2. The V gene end was trimmed by 4 bases and the J gene end by 3 bases; junction bases not matched to a gene: 12. There are 16 residues in the CDR3. In germline, CDR1 is MGHRA, CDR2 YSYEKL. CDR3 DNA sequence: TGCGCCAGCAGCCCTGCAACCGGGACTAAATTCTACGAGCAGTACTTC. It encodes CASSPATGTKFYEQYF.

J is TRBJ2-2 and V is TRBV6-6, with 7 nucleotides matching TRBD1. Germline-derived CDR1 and CDR2 are MNHNY and SVGAGI (reference sequence). This CDR3 has 14 amino acids. J lost 6 bases, V lost 3 bases, and 4 bases had no gene match. CDR3 bases: TGTGCCAGCAGTTATCAGGGGGTGGCCGGGGAGCTGTTTTTT. It is translated as CASSYQGVAGELFF.

The rearrangement joins TRBV10-3 to TRBJ2-6, with D possibly TRBD1 on 7 matching bases. The V end was cut by 6 bases, the J end by 3 bases, with 15 bases between. CDR3 size: 16 residues. Germline V gene sequence: CDR1 ENHRY, CDR2 SYGVKD. The CDR3 region has the DNA TGTGCCATCAGCGCCGGAGGGGGCTTTGGGGCCAACGTCCTGACTTTC. Its translation is CAISAGGGFGANVLTF.

J is TRBJ2-1 and V is TRBV10-3; the match to TRBD1 covers 10 bases. The CDR3 is made up of 17 amino acids. V shed 4 bases, J shed 3 bases, and the junction held 9 bases outside the gene matches. Germline V lookup: CDR1 ENHRY, CDR2 SYGVKD. CDR3 DNA: TGTGCCATCAGTGGTGTAGGTGGGACAGGGGTCTACAATGAGCAGTTCTTC. Protein sequence: CAISGVGGTGVYNEQFF.

The J gene is TRBJ1-3, the V gene TRBV5-1; possible D gene TRBD1, 5 bases. The germline V and J ends were trimmed by 7 bases and 4 bases, with 15 bases remaining between them. Germline V gene lookup returns CDR1 SGHRS and CDR2 YFSETQ. The CDR3 sequence is 14 residues long. CDR3 in amino acids: CASSNPGEGNTIYF. CDR3 bases: TGCGCCAGCTCGAACCCGGGGGAAGGAAACACCATATATTTT.

The chain joins TRBV19 to TRBJ1-1; TRBD1 might be the D (5 bases). Looked up from germline, CDR1 is LNHDA and CDR2 is SQIVND (reference sequence). Trimming stripped 8 bases from V and 0 bases from J, with 16 bases between. This CDR3 contains 15 residues. The CDR3 loop reads CASQWGGMMNTEAFF. The CDR3 nucleotides are TGTGCCAGTCAATGGGGCGGGATGATGAACACTGAAGCTTTCTTT.